The sequence of this TCR beta chain was determined in a study of cytomegalovirus exposure and HLA in healthy donors. Study outcomes and limitations: A later look showed TCR association rates differing by HLA locus, highest for DRB1 and lowest for HLA-C. Sequences of the TCR beta chain were said to predict the HLA-A and HLA-B alleles of most subjects accurately. TCR beta V- and J-gene trimming was later associated with a missense DCLRE1C variant.

The V gene's germline CDR1 is SNHLY and CDR2 FYNNEI. This CDR3 contains 15 residues. V shed 7 bases and J shed 2 bases, with 14 bases lying between them. With respect to this clone: Its target is not known.

13 Jbeta primers and 60 Vbeta primers were used for the PCR. This table comes from immunoSEQ multiplex PCR, and its TCRdb copy is limited to in-frame clones, with some not included. The sample yields around 150,000 clones, of which the top ten take up roughly 2%. Sequenced input: PBMCs. The receptor's source is a man aged 30-40 years in good health and CMV-seronegative. V and J are TRBV2 and TRBJ2-2; weak D call: TRBD1 (6 bases). CDR3 DNA sequence: TGTGCCAGCACCTACACCAGGGGAAACACCGGGGAGCTGTTTTTT. It codes for CASTYTRGNTGELFF.